A selection of T cell receptor beta chains follows, all from one sample in a study of cytomegalovirus exposure and HLA in healthy donors. Assay used: immunoSEQ multiplex PCR; TCRdb lists only in-frame clones, some missing. Here the sample spans 130,000 or so clones, about two thirds being singletons. The specimen sequenced was PBMCs. The origin of the receptors is a woman in her 40s in good health and CMV-seronegative. CDR3s include the opening cysteine and the closing phenylalanine or tryptophan. The D gene is left open where the match is weak. Some rows have no size entry. The others give once, few or many, or a class for an expanded clone.

D	V	J	size	CDR3	DNA
.	TRBV15	TRBJ2-4	few	CATSEQGGKNIQYF	TGTGCCACCAGCGAACAGGGCGGCAAAAACATTCAGTACTTC
.	TRBV7-2	TRBJ1-2	once	CASSLAQYGYTF	TGTGCCAGCAGCTTAGCCCAATATGGCTACACCTTC
TRBD2	TRBV4-1	TRBJ2-4	few	CASSHLAGGKNIQYF	TGCGCCAGCAGCCATTTAGCGGGGGGCAAAAACATTCAGTACTTC
.	TRBV6-5	TRBJ2-6	.	CASTSGGAGANVLTF	TGTGCCAGCACCTCCGGAGGGGCTGGGGCCAACGTCCTGACTTTC
TRBD1	TRBV12-5	TRBJ1-2	.	CASGLVPGQGYGYTF	TGTGCTAGTGGTTTGGTCCCCGGACAGGGCTATGGCTACACCTTC
.	TRBV21-1	TRBJ1-2	.	CASRGAGIYGYTF	TGTGCCAGTCGGGGGGCTGGGATTTATGGCTACACCTTC
TRBD1	TRBV5-4	TRBJ1-4	.	CASSLERGQGEKLFF	TGTGCCAGCAGCTTGGAGAGGGGGCAGGGTGAAAAACTGTTTTTT
.	TRBV2	TRBJ1-4	once	CASSDAGQNEKLFF	TGTGCCAGCAGTGACGCGGGCCAAAATGAAAAACTGTTTTTT
.	TRBV29-1	TRBJ1-1	few	CSVLQGKNTEAFF	TGCAGCGTCCTACAGGGTAAGAACACTGAAGCTTTCTTT
TRBD2	TRBV11-1	TRBJ2-3	.	CASSSQRGGRTDTQYF	TGTGCCAGCAGCTCCCAGCGGGGGGGCCGAACAGATACGCAGTATTTT